Sequencing of this T cell receptor (beta chain) was carried out in a study of OX40 agonist ivuxolimab in advanced cancers. Study-wide context: The costimulatory receptor OX40 (CD134) was targeted by ivuxolimab, a fully human IgG2 agonistic monoclonal antibody. In the dose-escalation cohort, 70% to 85% of patients were male, and the mean age was 60 years with a range of roughly 20 to 79. Intravenous ivuxolimab was administered to patients every 2 weeks at six dose levels: 0.01, 0.1, 0.3, 1.5, 3 and 10 mg/kg. Of the roughly 52 dose-escalation patients, hepatocellular carcinoma was present in around 20, melanoma in roughly 15, renal cell carcinoma in 9 and head and neck cancer in 9. Partial responses were achieved by three dose-escalation patients, of whom one had hepatocellular carcinoma and two had cutaneous melanoma. Prior anti-PD-1, anti-PD-L1 or anti-CTLA-4 therapy was permitted, and approximately 41% of dose-escalation patients had received checkpoint inhibitors. The point of sequencing TCRbeta in the periphery was to test whether ivuxolimab changed TCR sequence diversity and drove clonal T-cell expansion. The paper describes the monotherapy dose-escalation part (N ≈ 51 patients) of the phase I trial of ivuxolimab. General findings and caveats noted by the study authors: At doses of 0.1 to 3.0 mg/kg, clonal expansion of both CD4+ and CD8+ blood T cells was observed from baseline to week 6. Low levels of normalized T-cell clonal expansion were also shown by some nonresponding patients. After ivuxolimab, CD8+ T cells had more expanded clones than CD4+ T cells on average. In partial responders in the 0.1-3.0 mg/kg groups, normalized peripheral clonal expansion was found to be among the lowest, especially among CD8+ T cells. The antigen specificity of the clonally expanded peripheral T cells was not determined.

A remark on this clone: Its specific antigen is unknown. Base qualities were left out, and no much larger clone turns up one base away.

Genomic DNA was isolated from the sorted cells so that the TCRbeta CDR3 region could be sequenced. TCRbeta CDR3 regions were sequenced using the immunoSEQ Assay. The immuneACCESS repertoire file appears here via TCRdb, limited to in-frame rearrangements. These files lack a portion of the clones; in checked studies, under half of the deficit traces to unresolved V genes, and the cause of the others is not known. This sample has approximately 39,000 clones in its table, and about 87% of those were observed once. Less than 5% of the sample is in the top ten clones. The CDR3, from cysteine to phenylalanine, totals 16 residues. Solely the CDR3 DNA is kept, with 48 bases framed from the first base. At the junction V is shortened by 0 bases and J by 9 bases, with 15 bases in between. CDR1 KGHSY and CDR2 FQNENV are derived from the germline V gene. Patients with a history of autoimmune disease or receiving systemic immunosuppression were excluded from the trial. Peripheral blood for TCR sequencing was collected from all dose cohorts at baseline, on cycle 4 day 1, and on cycle 7 day 1. The samples were drawn from a first-in-human, open-label, multicenter phase I dose-escalation trial of ivuxolimab. The trial enrolled adults with locally advanced or metastatic head and neck squamous cell, hepatocellular, melanoma or renal cell carcinoma. Before TCR sequencing, CD4+ and CD8+ T cells were separately sorted from peripheral blood.

Here the sequenced sample was CD4+ or CD8+ T cells sorted from blood, taken in a trial of the OX40 agonist ivuxolimab. The receptor comes from an adult with an advanced solid tumor such as melanoma, head and neck, liver or kidney cancer. The rearranged segments are TRBV16 and TRBJ1-6; TRBD1 could be the D gene, as 6 bases match. The sequenced DNA: TGTGCCAGCAGCCAATCCCTGGACAGATTAAGTTCACCCCTCCACTTT. It codes for CASSQSLDRLSSPLHF.